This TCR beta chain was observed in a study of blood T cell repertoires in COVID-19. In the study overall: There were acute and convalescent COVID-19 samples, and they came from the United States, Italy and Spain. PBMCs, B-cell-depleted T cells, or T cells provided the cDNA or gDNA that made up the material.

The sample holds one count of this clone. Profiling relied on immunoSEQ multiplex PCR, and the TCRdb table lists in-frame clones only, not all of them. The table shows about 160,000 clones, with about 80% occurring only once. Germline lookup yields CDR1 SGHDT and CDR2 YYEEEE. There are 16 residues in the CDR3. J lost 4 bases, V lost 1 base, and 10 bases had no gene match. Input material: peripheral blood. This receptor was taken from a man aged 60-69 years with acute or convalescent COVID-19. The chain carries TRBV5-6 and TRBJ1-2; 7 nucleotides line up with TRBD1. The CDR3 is CASSLRSGGLTYGYTF. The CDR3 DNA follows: TGTGCCAGCAGCTTGAGGTCAGGGGGGTTAACCTATGGCTACACCTTC.